Following are 18 T cell receptor beta chains from one sample sequenced in a study of TIL therapy for anti-PD-1-resistant metastatic lung cancer. This was the immunoSEQ v3 assay. The assay was immunoSEQ multiplex PCR, and TCRdb's table has in-frame clones only and misses some. The table includes 35,000 to 55,000 clones, roughly 85% detected once. Time point of the sample: pre-treatment sample, taken before nivolumab and TIL therapy. The source was blood, collected at baseline. The receptors here all came from a man aged 70-80 years with non-small cell lung cancer.

The chain is built from TRBV28 and TRBJ2-6, with D perhaps matching TRBD1 (7 bases). Deletions cut 8 bases from V and 10 bases from J, with 27 bases between. The CDR3 runs to 17 residues. Germline CDR1 MDHEN, CDR2 SYDVKM. Written as DNA, the CDR3 is TGTGCCAGCGGGCGCGGGACAGCTGGTACCCCCAATAACGTCCTGACTTTC. Translation gives CASGRGTAGTPNNVLTF.

This chain joins TRBV6-5 and TRBJ2-7, with 7 bases that match TRBD1. The germline V gene encodes CDR1 MNHEY and CDR2 SVGAGI. V gave up 2 bases and J gave up 6 bases; unmatched junction bases: 10. CDR3 length equals 15 residues. The CDR3 bases are TGTGCCAGCAGTTACCATCCGACAGGGAAGGGCGAGCAGTACTTC. This codes for CASSYHPTGKGEQYF.

DNA of the CDR3: TGTGCCAGCAGTACCCGGACAGGGGCGAGGAGCTACACCTTC. This sequence encodes CASSTRTGARSYTF. This sequence joins TRBV6-5 and TRBJ1-2, with 9 bases lining up with TRBD1. The CDR3 contains 14 residues. The V and J ends lost 5 bases and 9 bases, in that order; junction bases with no gene match: 10. Germline V gene sequence: CDR1 MNHEY, CDR2 SVGAGI.

J is TRBJ1-1 and V is TRBV5-4; TRBD1 aligns across 7 bases. CDR1 and CDR2 from the germline V gene are SGHNT and YYREEE (reference sequence). The CDR3 has 13 residues. V trimming: 9 bases; J trimming: 1 base; junction bases outside the gene matches: 6. The CDR3 sequence is CATTTGPNTEAFF. CDR3 nucleotides: TGTGCCACAACGACAGGGCCGAACACTGAAGCTTTCTTT.

The rearrangement joins TRBV7-9 to TRBJ2-2; possible D gene TRBD1, 5 bases. This CDR3 spans 14 amino acids. CDR1 is SEHNR, CDR2 FQNEAQ, per germline (reference sequence). V gave up 1 base and J gave up 6 bases, with 9 bases separating them. The CDR3 nucleotides are TGTGCCAGCAGCTTAGGCAGGGTAGCCGGGGAGCTGTTTTTT. Residues: CASSLGRVAGELFF.

J is TRBJ2-2 and V is TRBV7-9; the match to TRBD2 covers 8 bases. The length of the CDR3 is 15 residues. With 6 bases clipped from V and 4 bases from J, the junction kept 7 bases outside the gene matches. Germline lookup yields CDR1 SEHNR and CDR2 FQNEAQ (reference sequence). CDR3 residues: CASRLGLGSTGELFF. The DNA of the CDR3 is TGTGCCAGCAGACTGGGACTAGGAAGCACCGGGGAGCTGTTTTTT.

As concerns this clone: The junction shows a germline mismatch at one end, possibly a read error. This chain connects TRBV20-1 to TRBJ2-5; unclear D gene. Germline V gives CDR1 DFQATT, CDR2 SNEGSKA (reference sequence). CDR3 length: 11 residues. CDR3 in DNA: TGCAGTGGTAGACCCGAGGCGACCCAGTACTTC. Translating gives CSGRPEATQYF.

This clone turned up a few times. The V and J genes are TRBV7-3 and TRBJ1-1; D may be TRBD1 (6 bases). Germline CDR1 is SGHTA and CDR2 is FQGTGA. The V gene lost 3 bases and the J gene lost 2 bases, with 7 bases spanning the gap. CDR3 length: 13 amino acids. The CDR3 DNA reads TGTGCCAGCAGCTTGGACAGCAACACTGAAGCTTTCTTT. Protein product: CASSLDSNTEAFF.

This rearrangement joins TRBV9 to TRBJ2-6; 8 nucleotides align to TRBD1. J gave up 0 bases and V 3 bases, and 8 bases lay outside the gene matches. Germline V lookup: CDR1 SGDLS, CDR2 YYNGEE. There are 18 residues in the CDR3. The CDR3 loop is CASSGTRQGFSGANVLTF. The CDR3 DNA follows: TGTGCCAGCAGCGGGACTCGACAGGGGTTCTCTGGGGCCAACGTCCTGACTTTC. The complete variable domain, with remaining parts taken from reference TRBV9 and TRBJ2-6, reads DSGVTQTPKHLITATGQRVTLRCSPRSGDLSVYWYQQSLDQGLQFLIQYYNGEERAKGNILERFSAQQFPDLHSELNLSSLELGDSALYFCASSGTRQGFSGANVLTFGAGSRLTVL.

This clone came up a few times. The chain uses TRBV27 and TRBJ2-5; unclear D gene. V lost 7 bases to trimming and J lost 4 bases, with 7 bases between them. CDR3 length: 11 amino acids. The germline CDR1 and CDR2 sequences are MNHEY and SMNVEV (reference sequence). The CDR3 region is CASMQSETQYF. CDR3 nucleotides: TGTGCCAGCATGCAGTCAGAGACCCAGTACTTC.

The genes are TRBV7-3 and TRBJ2-7, with D possibly TRBD2 on 5 matching bases. The CDR3 is 12 residues long. V lost 5 bases and J lost 4, with 9 bases in between. Germline CDR1 reads SGHTA; CDR2 reads FQGTGA. The CDR3 region is CASSLERYEQYF. The CDR3 DNA sequence: TGTGCCAGCAGCCTAGAGCGGTACGAGCAGTACTTC.

This chain uses TRBV4-3 with TRBJ2-5; D gene unclear. Trimming took off 0 bases at V and 4 bases at J, with 12 bases between the two ends. The CDR3 is made up of 15 amino acids. Germline assignment: CDR1 LGHNA and CDR2 YSLEER. CDR3 bases: TGCGCCAGCAGCCAAGATCGCGCCAATGGAGAGACCCAGTACTTC. This gives the protein CASSQDRANGETQYF.

Only one count was recorded for this clone. The chain carries TRBV28 and TRBJ2-7, with D maybe TRBD1 (5 bases). Trimming removed 3 bases at V and 1 base at J, with 13 bases between. The CDR3 runs to 15 residues. Germline V CDR1 and CDR2: MDHEN, SYDVKM. CDR3 loop: CASSFSGSGSYEQYF. CDR3 in DNA: TGTGCCAGCAGTTTTTCAGGGTCAGGGTCCTACGAGCAGTACTTC.

This clone was observed a handful of times. V gene TRBV7-2 combines with J gene TRBJ1-6, with TRBD1 as a possible D gene (5 bases). CDR3 size: 15 residues. V shed 5 bases and J shed 8 bases, with 16 bases lying between them. Germline CDR1 reads SGHTA; CDR2 reads FQGNSA. The CDR3 here is CASSRVLGADSPLHF. CDR3 in DNA: TGTGCCAGCAGCAGAGTATTAGGGGCGGATTCACCCCTCCACTTT. The whole variable domain, remainder taken from reference TRBV7-2 and TRBJ1-6, is GAGVSQSPSNKVTEKGKDVELRCDPISGHTALYWYRQSLGQGLEFLIYFQGNSAPDKSGLPSDRFSAERTGGSVSTLTIQRTQQEDSAVYLCASSRVLGADSPLHFGNGTRLTVT.

The chain employs TRBV2 and TRBJ2-7, with TRBD1 as a possible D gene (6 bases). Germline CDR1 and CDR2: SNHLY and FYNNEI. With 8 bases removed from V and 0 bases from J, the gap between germline ends came to 8 bases. The CDR3 is made up of 12 amino acids. The CDR3 loop reads CASHRDSYEQYF. The CDR3, as DNA: TGTGCCAGCCACAGGGACTCCTACGAGCAGTACTTC.

The rearrangement joins TRBV5-6 to TRBJ2-2, with D possibly TRBD2 on 5 matching bases. V was trimmed by 0 bases and J by 6 bases, leaving 15 bases between them. The CDR3 is 16 residues long. Germline assignment: CDR1 SGHDT and CDR2 YYEEEE. CDR3 amino acids: CASSLVTAAVPGELFF. CDR3 nucleotide sequence: TGTGCCAGCAGCTTGGTAACAGCGGCTGTCCCCGGGGAGCTGTTTTTT.

The rearrangement uses TRBV28 and TRBJ1-2; D might be TRBD1 (5 bases). The CDR3 has 13 amino acids. V lost 1 base, J lost 5 bases, and 8 bases lay in between. Germline CDR1 and CDR2: MDHEN and SYDVKM. In DNA form, the CDR3 reads TGTGCCAGCAGTTTATCCAGGGATTATGGCTACACCTTC. It translates to CASSLSRDYGYTF.

The rearrangement links TRBV5-4 to TRBJ2-7, with D maybe TRBD2 (5 bases). This CDR3 is 14 amino acids long. V was trimmed by 4 bases and J by 3 bases, leaving 14 bases between them. Germline values: CDR1 SGHNT, CDR2 YYREEE (reference sequence). The CDR3 loop is CASSIPGSNYEQYF. CDR3 bases: TGTGCCAGCAGCATTCCGGGATCAAACTACGAGCAGTACTTC.